This T cell receptor beta chain was identified in a study of blood T cell repertoires in COVID-19. Germline CDR1 is MGHDK and CDR2 is SYGVNS. Deletions cut 6 bases from V and 1 base from J, with 12 bases between. This CDR3 comprises 14 residues. Enrolment of Seattle patients took place during active infection, and they were followed longitudinally. Produced via immunoSEQ multiplex PCR; TCRdb's table is partial and in-frame only. Among around 170,000 clones, around 86% were seen once, and the ten largest hold about 7.1%. The sequenced sample was peripheral blood. The rearrangement uses TRBV25-1 and TRBJ1-1; possible D gene TRBD1, 5 bases. This sequence originates from a woman in her 70s with COVID-19, enrolled during active disease. The CDR3 spells CASRNRLTNTEAFF. CDR3 nucleotides: TGTGCCAGCAGGAACAGGCTAACGAACACTGAAGCTTTCTTT.